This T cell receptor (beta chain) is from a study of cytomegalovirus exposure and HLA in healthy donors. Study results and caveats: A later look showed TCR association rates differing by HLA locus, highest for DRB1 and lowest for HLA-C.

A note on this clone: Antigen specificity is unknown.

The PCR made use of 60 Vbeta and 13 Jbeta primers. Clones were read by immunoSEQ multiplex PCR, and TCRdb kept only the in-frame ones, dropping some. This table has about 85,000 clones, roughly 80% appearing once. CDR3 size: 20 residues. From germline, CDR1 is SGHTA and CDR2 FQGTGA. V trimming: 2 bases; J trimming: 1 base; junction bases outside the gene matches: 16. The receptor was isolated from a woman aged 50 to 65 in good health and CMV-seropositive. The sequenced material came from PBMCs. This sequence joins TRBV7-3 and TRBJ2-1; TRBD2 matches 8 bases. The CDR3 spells CASSLQAGGFGGSSYNEQFF. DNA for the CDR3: TGTGCCAGCAGCTTACAGGCGGGGGGATTCGGGGGCAGTTCCTACAATGAGCAGTTCTTC. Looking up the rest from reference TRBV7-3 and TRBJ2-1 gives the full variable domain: GAGVSQTPSNKVTEKGKYVELRCDPISGHTALYWYRQSLGQGPEFLIYFQGTGAADDSGLPNDRFFAVRPEGSVSTLKIQRTERGDSAVYLCASSLQAGGFGGSSYNEQFFGPGTRLTVL.